This T cell receptor (beta chain) was sequenced during a study of cytomegalovirus exposure and HLA in healthy donors. Study outcomes and limitations: It was reported in a later analysis that an Asian-associated ancestry cluster showed fewer N-insertions than the roughly 710-donor mean.

This clone came up a few times. The antigen remains undetermined. V was pared by 6 bases and J by 3 bases, with 10 bases of the junction left unmatched. Germline V gene lookup returns CDR1 MNHEY and CDR2 SVGAGI. The CDR3 runs 15 residues. Both 60 Vbeta primers and 13 Jbeta primers went into the PCR. Clones were read by immunoSEQ multiplex PCR, and TCRdb kept only the in-frame ones, dropping some. This table holds approximately 140,000 clones, around four fifths found once. Sequencing input: PBMCs. This sequence originates from a man younger than 40 in good health and CMV-seronegative. The rearrangement links TRBV6-5 to TRBJ1-1; 7 positions agree with TRBD1. The CDR3 coding sequence is TGTGCCAGCAGAGAGGGGGCAGGGGTTTACACTGAAGCTTTCTTT. Protein product: CASREGAGVYTEAFF.